This is a list of T cell receptor beta chains from one sample in a study of T cell responses to AZD1222 COVID-19 vaccine. The protocol was immunoSEQ multiplex PCR, while the TCRdb copy is restricted to in-frame clones and leaves out a portion. The sample lists over 110,000 clones; about 90% were seen once. The specimen comprised peripheral blood, sampled 28 days after the second AZD1222 dose. Receptors originate from an adult who received the AZD1222 COVID-19 vaccine. The CDR3 runs from the conserved cysteine through the conserved F or W.

j_call,v_call,cdr3_length,cdr3_aa
TRBJ2-5,TRBV6-5,15,CASSYSLQYQETQYF
TRBJ2-1,TRBV19,18,CASSIGLAGGSVYNEQFF
TRBJ2-7,TRBV4-2,16,CASSQDNGPTSYEQYF
TRBJ2-6,TRBV7-9,17,CASSRRGVNSGANVLTF
TRBJ2-2,TRBV19,15,CASSILLANTGELFF
TRBJ1-1,TRBV10-3,12,CATRLGAEGAFF
TRBJ2-1,TRBV19,12,CASATGVNEQFF
TRBJ1-1,TRBV2,11,CASSGTAEAFF
TRBJ2-2,TRBV6-5,13,CATRQDGTGELFF
TRBJ2-7,TRBV11-2,13,CASSLQGFYEQYF
TRBJ1-1,TRBV28,13,CASSFRGITEAFF
TRBJ1-2,TRBV6-2/TRBV6-3,16,CASSLLKDSWNYGYTF
TRBJ2-5,TRBV5-4,18,CASRLEIRPGQGKETQYF
TRBJ1-2,TRBV27,14,CASSSRQGAPGYTF
TRBJ2-7,TRBV27,13,CASSSSPGNEQYF
TRBJ1-4,TRBV3-1/TRBV3-2,15,CASSQDKLTSEKLFF
TRBJ1-1,TRBV5-1,15,CASSLWGRLNTEAFF
TRBJ1-3,TRBV7-3,16,CASSFAGPRSGNTIYF
TRBJ1-2,TRBV7-2,13,CASSLVRDDGYTF
TRBJ2-7,TRBV11-2,14,CASSLGQGGYEQYF
TRBJ2-7,TRBV27,19,CASSLTPPQYSAYSYEQYF
TRBJ1-1,TRBV7-9,14,CASSLAQGIMEAFF
TRBJ2-1,TRBV4-1,13,CASAYLPYNEQFF
TRBJ1-5,TRBV19,14,CASSEGGNGQPQHF
TRBJ2-5,TRBV4-1,15,CASSQVLRVGETQYF
TRBJ1-1,TRBV4-3,13,CASSQVSNTEAFF
TRBJ1-1,TRBV12-3/TRBV12-4,11,CASSTGAEAFF
TRBJ1-2,TRBV5-4,14,CASSFPEATDGYTF
TRBJ2-2,TRBV7-2,16,CASSHKDQVNTGELFF
TRBJ2-1,TRBV5-6,14,CASSSVQIYNEQFF
TRBJ1-1,TRBV9,14,CASSDRVVNTEAFF
TRBJ1-5,TRBV4-3,15,CASSQVVAGTQPQHF
TRBJ2-2,TRBV7-8,11,CASSFTGELFF
TRBJ1-3,TRBV10-3,13,CAIGGISGNTIYF
TRBJ2-1,TRBV6-5,13,CASSPDRYNEQFF
TRBJ1-3,TRBV7-3,13,CASSVTGGNTIYF
TRBJ2-1,TRBV2,21,CASNYRSGLAGDRGIPGEQFF
TRBJ2-1,TRBV7-9,17,CASSLGSSGREGNEQFF
TRBJ2-1,TRBV6-4,13,CASSEKPTSLQFF
TRBJ2-2,TRBV2,13,CASRSSGPGELFF
TRBJ1-1,TRBV30,12,CAWRAGPDEAFF
TRBJ2-1,TRBV7-7,15,CASSLGAGGYNEQFF
TRBJ1-1,TRBV5-1,18,CASSSGYGTGGRGTEAFF
TRBJ1-1,TRBV29-1,13,CSVEGSGAAEAFF
TRBJ2-2,TRBV5-4,16,CASSFPGQGDTGELFF
TRBJ1-5,TRBV27,13,CASSLRRDQPQHF
TRBJ2-1,TRBV6-5,15,CASSQSSGSYNEQFF
TRBJ1-5,TRBV28,17,CASSLNRGRESNQPQHF
TRBJ1-2,TRBV24-1,16,CATSEGTGILNYGYTF
TRBJ1-5,TRBV3-1/TRBV3-2,18,CASSQAGVARGHNQPQHF
TRBJ2-1,TRBV7-9,13,CASSLDGSGEQFF
TRBJ1-4,TRBV5-4,14,CASSLGTTNEKLFF
TRBJ1-2,TRBV18,15,CASSPGQLRNYGYTF
TRBJ1-3,TRBV5-8,15,CASSFDRISGNTIYF
TRBJ2-1,TRBV5-4,17,CASSSDEGGRLYNEQFF